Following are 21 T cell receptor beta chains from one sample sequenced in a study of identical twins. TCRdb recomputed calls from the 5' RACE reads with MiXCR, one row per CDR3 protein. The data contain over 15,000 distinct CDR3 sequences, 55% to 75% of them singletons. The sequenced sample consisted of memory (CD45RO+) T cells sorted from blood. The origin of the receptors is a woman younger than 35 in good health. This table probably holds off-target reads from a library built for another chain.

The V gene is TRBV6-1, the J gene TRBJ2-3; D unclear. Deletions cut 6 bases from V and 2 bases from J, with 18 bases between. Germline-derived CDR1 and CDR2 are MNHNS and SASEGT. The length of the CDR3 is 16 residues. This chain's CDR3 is CASSPIGRSITDTQYF. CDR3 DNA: TGTGCCAGCAGCCCCATCGGGCGGTCAATCACAGATACGCAGTATTTT.

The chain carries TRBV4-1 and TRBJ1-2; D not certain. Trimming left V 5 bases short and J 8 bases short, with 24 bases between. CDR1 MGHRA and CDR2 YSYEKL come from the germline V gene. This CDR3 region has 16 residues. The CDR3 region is CASSALLTKITGGYTF. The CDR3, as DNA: TGCGCCAGCAGCGCCCTTCTGACAAAAATTACGGGGGGCTACACCTTC.

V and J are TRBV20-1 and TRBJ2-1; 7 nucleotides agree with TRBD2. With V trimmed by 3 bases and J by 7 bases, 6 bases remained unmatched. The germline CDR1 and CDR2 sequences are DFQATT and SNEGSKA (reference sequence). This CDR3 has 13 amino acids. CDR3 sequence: CSASTSERNEQFF. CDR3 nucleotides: TGCAGTGCTAGCACTAGCGAACGGAATGAGCAGTTCTTC.

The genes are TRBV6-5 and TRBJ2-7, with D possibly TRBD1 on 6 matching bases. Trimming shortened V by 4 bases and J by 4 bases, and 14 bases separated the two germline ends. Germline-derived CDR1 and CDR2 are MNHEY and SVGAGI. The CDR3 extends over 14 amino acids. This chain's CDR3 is CASSSTGTPYEQYF. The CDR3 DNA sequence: TGTGCCAGCAGTTCCACCGGGACACCTTACGAGCAGTACTTC.

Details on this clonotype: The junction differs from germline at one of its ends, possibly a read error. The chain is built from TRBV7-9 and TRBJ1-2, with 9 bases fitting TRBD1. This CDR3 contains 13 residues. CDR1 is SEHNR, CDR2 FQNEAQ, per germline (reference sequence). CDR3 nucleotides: TGTGCCAGCAGCTTAGTCGGACAGGGGCGATCCCTTTTC. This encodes CASSLVGQGRSLF.

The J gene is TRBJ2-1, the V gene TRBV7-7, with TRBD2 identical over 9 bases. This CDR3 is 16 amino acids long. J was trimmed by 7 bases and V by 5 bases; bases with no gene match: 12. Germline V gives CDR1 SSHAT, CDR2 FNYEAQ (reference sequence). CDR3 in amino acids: CASSRVWREGVNEQFF. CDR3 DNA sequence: TGTGCCAGCAGCCGGGTGTGGCGGGAGGGGGTGAATGAGCAGTTCTTC. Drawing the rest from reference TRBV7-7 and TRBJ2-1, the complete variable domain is GAGVSQSPRYKVTKRGQDVTLRCDPISSHATLYWYQQALGQGPEFLTYFNYEAQPDKSGLPSDRFSAERPEGSISTLTIQRTEQRDSAMYRCASSRVWREGVNEQFFGPGTRLTVL.

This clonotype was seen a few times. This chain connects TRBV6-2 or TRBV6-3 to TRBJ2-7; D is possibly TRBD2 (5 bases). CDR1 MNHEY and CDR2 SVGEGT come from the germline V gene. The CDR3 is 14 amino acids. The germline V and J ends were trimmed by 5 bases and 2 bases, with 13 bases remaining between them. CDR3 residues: CASSPAGNAYEQYF. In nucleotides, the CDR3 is TGTGCCAGCAGTCCCGCGGGCAACGCCTACGAGCAGTACTTC.

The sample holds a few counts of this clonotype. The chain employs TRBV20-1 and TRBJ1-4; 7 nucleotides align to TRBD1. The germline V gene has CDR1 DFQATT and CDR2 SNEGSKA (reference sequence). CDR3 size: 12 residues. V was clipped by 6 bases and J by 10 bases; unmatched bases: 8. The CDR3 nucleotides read TGCAGTGCCTCCCCTAGACAGGGAAAACTGTTTTTT. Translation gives CSASPRQGKLFF.

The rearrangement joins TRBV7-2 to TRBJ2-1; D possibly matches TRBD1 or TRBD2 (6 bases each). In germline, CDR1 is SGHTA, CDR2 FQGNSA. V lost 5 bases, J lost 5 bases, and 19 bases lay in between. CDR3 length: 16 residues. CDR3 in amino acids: CASSAGWGAMDNEQFF. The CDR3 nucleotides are TGTGCCAGCAGCGCCGGGTGGGGGGCTATGGACAATGAGCAGTTCTTC.

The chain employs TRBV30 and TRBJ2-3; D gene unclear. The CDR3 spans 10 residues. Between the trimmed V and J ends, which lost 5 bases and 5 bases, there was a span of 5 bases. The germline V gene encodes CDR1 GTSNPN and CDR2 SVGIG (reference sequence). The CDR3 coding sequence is TGTGCCTGGGCGGTAGATACGCAGTATTTT. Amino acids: CAWAVDTQYF.

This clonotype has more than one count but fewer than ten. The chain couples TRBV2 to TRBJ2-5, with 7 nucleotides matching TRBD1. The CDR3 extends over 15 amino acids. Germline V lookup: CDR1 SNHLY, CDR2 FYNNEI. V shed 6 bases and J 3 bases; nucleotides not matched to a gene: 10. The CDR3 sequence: CASSLTGVLEETQYF. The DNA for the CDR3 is TGTGCCAGCAGCCTCACAGGGGTATTGGAAGAGACCCAGTACTTC.

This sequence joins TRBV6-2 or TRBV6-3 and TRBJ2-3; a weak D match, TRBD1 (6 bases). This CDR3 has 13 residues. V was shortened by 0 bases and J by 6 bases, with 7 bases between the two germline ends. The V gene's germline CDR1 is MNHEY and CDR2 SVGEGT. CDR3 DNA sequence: TGTGCCAGCAGTTACTCGGGGGCGGATACGCAGTATTTT. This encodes CASSYSGADTQYF.

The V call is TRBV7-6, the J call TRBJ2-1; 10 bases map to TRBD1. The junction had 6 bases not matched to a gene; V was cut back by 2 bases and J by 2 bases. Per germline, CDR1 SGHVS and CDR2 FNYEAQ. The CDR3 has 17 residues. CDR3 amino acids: CASSLSWDRGPYNEQFF. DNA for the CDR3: TGTGCCAGCAGCTTATCCTGGGACAGGGGACCCTACAATGAGCAGTTCTTC.

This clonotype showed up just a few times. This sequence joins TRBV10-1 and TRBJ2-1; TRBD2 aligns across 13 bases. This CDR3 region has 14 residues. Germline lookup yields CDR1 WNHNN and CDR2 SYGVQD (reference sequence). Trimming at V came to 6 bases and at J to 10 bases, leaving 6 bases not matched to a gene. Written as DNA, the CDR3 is TGCGCCAGCAGGTCGGGACTAGCGGGACGCGAGCAGTTCTTC. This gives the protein CASRSGLAGREQFF.

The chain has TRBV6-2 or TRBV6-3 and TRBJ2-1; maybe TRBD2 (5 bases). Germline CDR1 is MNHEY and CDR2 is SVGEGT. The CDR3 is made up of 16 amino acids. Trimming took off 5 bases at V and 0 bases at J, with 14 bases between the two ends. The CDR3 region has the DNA TGTGCCAGCAGTACACTCGGCCGGGGCTCCTACAATGAGCAGTTCTTC. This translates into CASSTLGRGSYNEQFF.

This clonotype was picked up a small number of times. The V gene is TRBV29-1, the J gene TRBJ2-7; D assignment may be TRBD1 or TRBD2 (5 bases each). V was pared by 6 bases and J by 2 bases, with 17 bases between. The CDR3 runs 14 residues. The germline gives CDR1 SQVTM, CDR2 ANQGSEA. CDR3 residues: CSVLGTIPPYEQYF. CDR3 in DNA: TGCAGCGTCCTTGGGACGATTCCTCCCTACGAGCAGTACTTC.

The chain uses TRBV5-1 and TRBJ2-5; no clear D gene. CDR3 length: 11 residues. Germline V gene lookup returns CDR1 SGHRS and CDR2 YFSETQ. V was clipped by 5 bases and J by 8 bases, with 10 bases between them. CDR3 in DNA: TGCGCCAGCAGTTCGGGTGAAACCCAGTACTTC. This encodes CASSSGETQYF.

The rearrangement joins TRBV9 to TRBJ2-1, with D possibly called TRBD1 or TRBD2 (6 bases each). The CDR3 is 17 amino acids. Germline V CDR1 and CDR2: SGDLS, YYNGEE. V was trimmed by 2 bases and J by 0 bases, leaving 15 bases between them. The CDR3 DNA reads TGTGCCAGCAGCGTCGGAGTAGGGGGGCCCTCCTACAATGAGCAGTTCTTC. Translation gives CASSVGVGGPSYNEQFF.

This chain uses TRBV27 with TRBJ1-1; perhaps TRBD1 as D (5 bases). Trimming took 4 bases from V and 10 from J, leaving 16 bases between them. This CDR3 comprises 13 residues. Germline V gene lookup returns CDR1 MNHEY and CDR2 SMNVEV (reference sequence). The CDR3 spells CASSYFQGIRAFF. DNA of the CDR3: TGTGCCAGCAGTTACTTCCAGGGAATTAGAGCTTTCTTT.

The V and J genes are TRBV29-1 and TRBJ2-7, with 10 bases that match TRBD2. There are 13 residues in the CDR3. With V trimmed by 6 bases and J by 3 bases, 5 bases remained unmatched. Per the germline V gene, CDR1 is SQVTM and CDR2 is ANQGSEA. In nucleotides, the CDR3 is TGCAGCGTGTCCTTAGCGGGAGGCTACGAGCAGTACTTC. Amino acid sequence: CSVSLAGGYEQYF.

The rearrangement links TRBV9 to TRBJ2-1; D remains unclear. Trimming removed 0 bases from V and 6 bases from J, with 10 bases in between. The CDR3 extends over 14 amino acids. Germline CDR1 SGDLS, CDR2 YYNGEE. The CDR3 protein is CASSVGTRVNEQFF. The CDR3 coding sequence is TGTGCCAGCAGCGTAGGAACGAGAGTCAATGAGCAGTTCTTC.